The 16 T cell receptor beta chains below were found in one sample sequenced in a study of CD8+ T cells in alopecia areata. cDNA serving as the sequencing template came from extracted, reverse transcribed RNA. Produced via immunoSEQ multiplex PCR; TCRdb's table is partial and in-frame only. This sample has 120,000 or so clones, with less than 50% found just once. Specimen: NKG2D-low CD8+ T cells sorted from blood. The receptors stem from a human donor with alopecia areata.

The V call is TRBV29-1, the J call TRBJ2-2; TRBD1 aligns across 9 bases. CDR3 size: 14 residues. With V trimmed by 6 bases and J by 5 bases, 7 bases remained unmatched. Germline assignment: CDR1 SQVTM and CDR2 ANQGSEA. DNA of the CDR3: TGCAGCGTGATGGGACAGGGAGTTACCGGGGAGCTGTTTTTT. Its protein is CSVMGQGVTGELFF.

The gene calls are TRBV2 and TRBJ2-4; D assignment may be TRBD1 or TRBD2 (5 bases each). In germline, CDR1 is SNHLY, CDR2 FYNNEI. Trimming cost V 5 bases and J 0 bases, with 11 bases left between them. CDR3 length: 15 amino acids. CDR3 residues: CASSHFGTAKNIQYF. The CDR3 DNA reads as TGTGCCAGCAGTCATTTCGGGACAGCCAAAAACATTCAGTACTTC.

This chain links TRBV30 with TRBJ1-5, with D perhaps matching TRBD1 (5 bases). The CDR3 is 15 residues long. Germline V gene data show CDR1 as GTSNPN and CDR2 as SVGIG (reference sequence). V was pared by 0 bases and J by 2 bases, with 11 bases between. CDR3 bases: TGTGCCTGGAGTGTATCAGGGATGGGCAATCAGCCCCAGCATTTT. Protein product: CAWSVSGMGNQPQHF.

This rearrangement joins TRBV27 to TRBJ2-1, with TRBD1 matching 9 bases. The CDR3 runs to 15 residues. Germline trimming cut 6 bases from V and 9 bases from J; bases unmatched to any gene: 12. The germline gives CDR1 MNHEY, CDR2 SMNVEV (reference sequence). This CDR3 reads CASSRAGTGWGEQFF. In nucleotides, the CDR3 is TGTGCCAGCAGCCGAGCCGGGACAGGGTGGGGTGAGCAGTTCTTC.

The J gene is TRBJ1-2, the V gene TRBV29-1; tentatively, D is TRBD1 (5 bases). The germline V and J ends were trimmed by 1 base and 10 bases, with 16 bases remaining between them. Germline loops: CDR1 SQVTM, CDR2 ANQGSEA. The CDR3 spans 13 residues. The CDR3 protein is CSVEGGRDLYYTF. The CDR3, as DNA: TGCAGCGTTGAAGGGGGCAGGGACCTTTACTACACCTTC.

The rearrangement joins TRBV9 to TRBJ2-5; a weak D match, TRBD2 (7 bases). The V and J ends lost 3 bases and 7 bases respectively, with 16 bases between them. This CDR3 is built from 14 residues. Per the germline V gene, CDR1 is SGDLS and CDR2 is YYNGEE. The CDR3 spells CASSESGGTWTQYF. DNA of the CDR3: TGTGCCAGCAGCGAGTCGGGGGGCACGTGGACCCAGTACTTC.

The sample holds one count of this clone. The CDR3 bases are TGCGCCAGTTCATGGACTGGAACCTACGAGCAGTACTTC. Translating it yields CASSWTGTYEQYF. The chain has TRBV5-1 and TRBJ2-7; D is perhaps TRBD2 (5 bases). Germline V gene sequence: CDR1 SGHRS, CDR2 YFSETQ. V lost 8 bases and J 2 bases, leaving 14 bases between the germline ends. This CDR3 has 13 amino acids.

The chain joins TRBV29-1 to TRBJ2-7, with TRBD1 matching over 8 bases. Germline V gene lookup returns CDR1 SQVTM and CDR2 ANQGSEA. Trimming took 0 bases from V and 6 from J; bases not matched to a gene: 10. This CDR3 is 15 amino acids long. In DNA, the CDR3 is TGCAGCGTTGAAGAGGCCAGGGGGCGCGAAGGCGAGCAGTACTTC. It specifies CSVEEARGREGEQYF.

A few counts support this clone. This chain uses TRBV6-4 with TRBJ2-2; TRBD1 matches at 7 bases. This CDR3 is 16 amino acids long. J lost 4 bases, V lost 0 bases, and 5 bases had no gene match. CDR1 is MRHNA, CDR2 SNTAGT, per germline. In DNA form, the CDR3 reads TGTGCCAGCAGTGACTCTAGACAGGGCCCCACCGGGGAGCTGTTTTTT. This sequence encodes CASSDSRQGPTGELFF.

This rearrangement joins TRBV4-1 to TRBJ2-7; no definite D call. This CDR3 region has 14 residues. CDR1 and CDR2 (germline): MGHRA, YSYEKL. Trimming pared 0 bases from V and 2 bases from J, leaving 8 bases between. The CDR3: CASSQDEAPYEQYF. The DNA for the CDR3 is TGCGCCAGCAGCCAAGATGAGGCCCCCTACGAGCAGTACTTC.

The genes are TRBV28 and TRBJ1-1, with TRBD1 as a possible D gene (5 bases). The CDR3 extends over 14 amino acids. V was clipped by 5 bases and J by 2 bases, with 12 bases between them. CDR1 and CDR2 (germline): MDHEN, SYDVKM. The CDR3 coding sequence is TGTGCCAGCAGTGCCGGACACTTTAACACTGAAGCTTTCTTT. It codes for CASSAGHFNTEAFF.

The chain joins TRBV7-9 to TRBJ2-3; TRBD1 aligns across 7 bases. The V gene's germline CDR1 is SEHNR and CDR2 FQNEAQ (reference sequence). Trimming cost V 6 bases and J 4 bases; bases outside gene matches: 7. This CDR3 is built from 14 residues. The CDR3 region is CASSDGQDPDTQYF. The CDR3 nucleotides are TGTGCCAGCAGTGACGGACAGGACCCAGATACGCAGTATTTT.

The chain carries TRBV5-1 and TRBJ2-7; D might be TRBD1 (5 bases). Trimming removed 1 base from V and 3 bases from J, with 8 bases in between. From germline, CDR1 is SGHRS and CDR2 YFSETQ. The CDR3 has 13 amino acids. CDR3 protein: CASSLMDNYEQYF. The CDR3 DNA reads as TGCGCCAGCAGCTTGATGGACAACTACGAGCAGTACTTC.

The table lists this clone with a few counts. The J gene is TRBJ2-3, the V gene TRBV27; 8 positions match TRBD1. Germline V gene sequence: CDR1 MNHEY, CDR2 SMNVEV (reference sequence). Germline trimming cut 6 bases from V and 15 bases from J; bases unmatched to any gene: 8. CDR3 length: 11 residues. CDR3 DNA: TGTGCCAGCAGCTCCGGGACAGGTCTATATTTT. Protein sequence: CASSSGTGLYF.

This sequence joins TRBV7-3 and TRBJ2-3, with TRBD1 matching 8 bases. V lost 5 bases, J lost 1 base, and 2 bases stayed unmatched. There are 14 residues in the CDR3. The germline V gene encodes CDR1 SGHTA and CDR2 FQGTGA. The CDR3 nucleotides read TGTGCCAGCAGCCTGACAGGGGGCACAGATACGCAGTATTTT. Translating it yields CASSLTGGTDTQYF.

J is TRBJ2-1 and V is TRBV9, with 7 nucleotides matching TRBD1. V lost 3 bases to trimming and J lost 4 bases; unmatched junction nucleotides: 1. Germline V gene data show CDR1 as SGDLS and CDR2 as YYNGEE. The CDR3 totals 13 residues. The DNA of the CDR3 is TGTGCCAGCAGCGGACAGGGATACAATGAGCAGTTCTTC. Protein sequence: CASSGQGYNEQFF.